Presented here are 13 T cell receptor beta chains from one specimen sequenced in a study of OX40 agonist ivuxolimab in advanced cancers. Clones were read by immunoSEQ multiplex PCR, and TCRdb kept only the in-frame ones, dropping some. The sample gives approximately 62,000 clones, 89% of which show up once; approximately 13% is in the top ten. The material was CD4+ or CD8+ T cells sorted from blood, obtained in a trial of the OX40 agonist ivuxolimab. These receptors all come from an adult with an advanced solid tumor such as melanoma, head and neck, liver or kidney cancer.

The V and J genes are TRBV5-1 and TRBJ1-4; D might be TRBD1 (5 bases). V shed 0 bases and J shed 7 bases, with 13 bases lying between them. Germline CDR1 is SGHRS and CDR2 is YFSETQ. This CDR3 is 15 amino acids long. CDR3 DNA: TGCGCCAGCAGCTTGGCGGGGGTTATTGGTGAAAAACTGTTTTTT. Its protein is CASSLAGVIGEKLFF.

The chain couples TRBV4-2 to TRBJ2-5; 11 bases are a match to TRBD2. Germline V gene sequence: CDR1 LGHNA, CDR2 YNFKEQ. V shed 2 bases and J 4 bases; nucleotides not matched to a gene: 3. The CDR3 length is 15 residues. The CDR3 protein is CASSQSLAGAETQYF. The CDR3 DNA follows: TGTGCCAGCAGCCAATCACTAGCGGGAGCAGAGACCCAGTACTTC.

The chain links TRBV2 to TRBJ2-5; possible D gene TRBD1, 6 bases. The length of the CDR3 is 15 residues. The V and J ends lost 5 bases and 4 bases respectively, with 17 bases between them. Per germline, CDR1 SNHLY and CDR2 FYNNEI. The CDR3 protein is CASSKTGALGETQYF. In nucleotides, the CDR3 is TGTGCCAGCAGTAAGACAGGCGCGCTCGGAGAGACCCAGTACTTC.

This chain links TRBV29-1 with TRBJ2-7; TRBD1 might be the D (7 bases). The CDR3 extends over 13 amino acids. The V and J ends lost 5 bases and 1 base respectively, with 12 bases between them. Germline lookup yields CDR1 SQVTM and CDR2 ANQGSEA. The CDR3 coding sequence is TGCAGCGTTTTCAGGGGGGATTCCTACGAGCAGTACTTC. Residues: CSVFRGDSYEQYF.

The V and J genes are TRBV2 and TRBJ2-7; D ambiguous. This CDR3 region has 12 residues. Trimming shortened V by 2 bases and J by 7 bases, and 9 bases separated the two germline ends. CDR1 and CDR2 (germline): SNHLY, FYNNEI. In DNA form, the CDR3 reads TGTGCCAGCAGTGAAACAACAAGGGAGCAGTACTTC. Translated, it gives CASSETTREQYF.

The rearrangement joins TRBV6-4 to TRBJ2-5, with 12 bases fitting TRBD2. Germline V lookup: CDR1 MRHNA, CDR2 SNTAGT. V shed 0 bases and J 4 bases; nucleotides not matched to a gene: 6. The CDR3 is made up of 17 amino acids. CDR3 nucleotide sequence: TGTGCCAGCAGTGACTCGGCTAGCGGGAGGGTTCGAGAGACCCAGTACTTC. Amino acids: CASSDSASGRVRETQYF.

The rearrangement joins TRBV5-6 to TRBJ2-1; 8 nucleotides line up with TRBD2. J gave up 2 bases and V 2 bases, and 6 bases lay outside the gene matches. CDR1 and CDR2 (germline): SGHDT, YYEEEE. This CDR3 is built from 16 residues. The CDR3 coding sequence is TGTGCCAGCAGCTTCCGGGGACTAGGGGCCTACAATGAGCAGTTCTTC. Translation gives CASSFRGLGAYNEQFF.

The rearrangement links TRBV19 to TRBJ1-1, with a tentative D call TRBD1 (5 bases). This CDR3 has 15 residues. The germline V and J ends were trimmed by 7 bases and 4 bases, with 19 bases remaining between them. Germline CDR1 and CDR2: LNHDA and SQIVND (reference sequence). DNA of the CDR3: TGTGCCAGTACCAGCGATCCCGGGGGAGTCACTGAAGCTTTCTTT. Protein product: CASTSDPGGVTEAFF.

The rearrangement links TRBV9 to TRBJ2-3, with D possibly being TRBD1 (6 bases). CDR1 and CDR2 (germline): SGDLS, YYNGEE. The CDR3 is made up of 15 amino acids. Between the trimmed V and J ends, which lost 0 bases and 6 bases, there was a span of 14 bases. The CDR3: CASSVGGQGLDTQYF. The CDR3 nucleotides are TGTGCCAGCAGCGTAGGGGGGCAGGGTTTGGATACGCAGTATTTT.

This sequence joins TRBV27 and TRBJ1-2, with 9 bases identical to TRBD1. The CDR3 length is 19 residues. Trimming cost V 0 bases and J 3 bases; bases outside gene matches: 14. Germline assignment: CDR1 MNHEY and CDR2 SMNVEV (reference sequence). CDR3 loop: CASSLSVGTGWGTDYGYTF. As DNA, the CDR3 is TGTGCCAGCAGTTTATCGGTGGGGACAGGGTGGGGAACTGACTATGGCTACACCTTC.

CDR3 in DNA: TGCGCCAGCAGCCAAGGGGGGGAATTAAACACTGAAGCTTTCTTT. As protein: CASSQGGELNTEAFF. The chain employs TRBV4-1 and TRBJ1-1, with a possible D match to TRBD1 (5 bases). V was cut by 1 base and J by 2 bases, with 11 bases left in between. The CDR3 extends over 15 amino acids. CDR1 and CDR2 from the germline V gene are MGHRA and YSYEKL.

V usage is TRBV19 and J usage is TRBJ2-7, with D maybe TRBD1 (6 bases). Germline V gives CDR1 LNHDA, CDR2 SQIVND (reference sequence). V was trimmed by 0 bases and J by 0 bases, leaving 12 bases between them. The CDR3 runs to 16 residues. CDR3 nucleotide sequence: TGTGCCAGTAGTATAGATGCAGGGGCCAGCTCCTACGAGCAGTACTTC. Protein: CASSIDAGASSYEQYF.

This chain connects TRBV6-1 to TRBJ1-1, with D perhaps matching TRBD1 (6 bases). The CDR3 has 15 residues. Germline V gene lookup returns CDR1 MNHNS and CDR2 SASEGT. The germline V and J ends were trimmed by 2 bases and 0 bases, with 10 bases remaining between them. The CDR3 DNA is TGTGCCAGCAGTGAATATGGGGGCATGAACACTGAAGCTTTCTTT. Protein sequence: CASSEYGGMNTEAFF.